The source of this TCR beta chain is a study of blood T cell repertoires in COVID-19. Across the whole study: Collection of acute and convalescent COVID-19 samples took place in the United States, Italy and Spain. In each case, the material was cDNA or gDNA derived from T cells, B-cell-depleted T cells, or PBMCs.

This study enrolled people aged about 18 to 100 from 24 US geographic areas. This CDR3 is built from 12 residues. Germline assignment: CDR1 ENHRY and CDR2 SYGVKD. V shed 7 bases and J shed 6 bases, with 11 bases lying between them. Clones were sequenced by immunoSEQ multiplex PCR, and TCRdb holds only the in-frame ones, with some missing. The data hold 220,000 or so clones, with 84% observed a single time. V usage is TRBV10-3 and J usage is TRBJ2-3; D perhaps matches TRBD2 (6 bases). This clonotype was obtained from a woman in her 40s who had recovered from COVID-19. The sequenced sample was PBMCs or T cells enriched from blood (not recorded which). The CDR3, as DNA: TGTGCCATCAAAGGAGGGAGGGATACGCAGTATTTT. Its translation is CAIKGGRDTQYF.